Following are 16 T cell receptor beta chains from one sample sequenced in a study of cytomegalovirus exposure and HLA in healthy donors. PCR used 60 Vbeta primers and 13 Jbeta primers. Assay: immunoSEQ multiplex PCR; the TCRdb copy retains only in-frame clones and omits some. The sample gives more than 150,000 clones, around 81% of which show up once; under 2.5% is in the top ten. The sample consisted of PBMCs. The receptor set was obtained from a woman aged 25 to 39 in good health and CMV-seronegative.

This chain connects TRBV27 to TRBJ1-4, with D uncertain. Trimming pared 0 bases from V and 0 bases from J, leaving 8 bases between. The CDR3 spans 16 residues. Germline CDR1 reads MNHEY; CDR2 reads SMNVEV (reference sequence). CDR3 region: CASSLSLAATNEKLFF. The CDR3 DNA sequence: TGTGCCAGCAGTTTATCCCTGGCGGCAACTAATGAAAAACTGTTTTTT. The entire variable domain, with the rest obtained from reference TRBV27 and TRBJ1-4, is as follows: EAQVTQNPRYLITVTGKKLTVTCSQNMNHEYMSWYRQDPGLGLRQIYYSMNVEVTDKGDVPEGYKVSRKEKRNFPLILESPSPNQTSLYFCASSLSLAATNEKLFFGSGTQLSVL.

This rearrangement joins TRBV5-8 to TRBJ1-2, with a tentative D call TRBD1 (5 bases). The germline CDR1 and CDR2 sequences are SGHTS and YDEGEE. The V and J ends lost 3 bases and 3 bases respectively, with 18 bases between them. This CDR3 is built from 16 residues. CDR3 amino acids: CASSSQGVREYYGYTF. CDR3 DNA sequence: TGTGCCAGCAGCTCCCAAGGGGTCAGAGAGTACTATGGCTACACCTTC. Complete variable domain (other parts from reference TRBV5-8 and TRBJ1-2): EAGVTQSPTHLIKTRGQQATLRCSPISGHTSVYWYQQALGLGLQFLLWYDEGEERNRGNFPPRFSGRQFPNYSSELNVNALELEDSALYLCASSSQGVREYYGYTFGSGTRLTVV.

J is TRBJ2-1 and V is TRBV5-1, with D possibly TRBD1 on 5 matching bases. The germline CDR1 and CDR2 sequences are SGHRS and YFSETQ. The CDR3 sequence is 13 residues long. Trimming stripped 4 bases from V and 5 bases from J, with 10 bases between. DNA for the CDR3: TGCGCCAGCAGCCCCTCAGGGAACAATGAGCAGTTCTTC. This translates into CASSPSGNNEQFF.

This clone was seen a single time. The chain combines TRBV7-2 with TRBJ1-3, with D maybe TRBD1 (6 bases). The germline CDR1 and CDR2 sequences are SGHTA and FQGNSA. The CDR3 covers 18 residues. V was shortened by 4 bases and J by 0 bases, with 19 bases between the two germline ends. CDR3 bases: TGTGCCAGCAGCTCCTACCTCACAGGGAGACTCTCTGGAAACACCATATATTTT. Protein product: CASSSYLTGRLSGNTIYF. Based on the CDR3 plus reference TRBV7-2 and TRBJ1-3, the full variable domain is GAGVSQSPSNKVTEKGKDVELRCDPISGHTALYWYRQSLGQGLEFLIYFQGNSAPDKSGLPSDRFSAERTGGSVSTLTIQRTQQEDSAVYLCASSSYLTGRLSGNTIYFGEGSWLTVV.

This rearrangement joins TRBV7-9 to TRBJ1-1, with D maybe TRBD1 (6 bases). Between the trimmed V and J ends, which lost 5 bases and 5 bases, there was a span of 12 bases. Germline V gives CDR1 SEHNR, CDR2 FQNEAQ (reference sequence). This CDR3 has 13 residues. The CDR3 DNA reads TGTGCCAGCAGCCCCCGAGACAGGACTGAAGCTTTCTTT. Protein: CASSPRDRTEAFF. Complete variable domain (other parts from reference TRBV7-9 and TRBJ1-1): DTGVSQNPRHKITKRGQNVTFRCDPISEHNRLYWYRQTLGQGPEFLTYFQNEAQLEKSRLLSDRFSAERPKGSFSTLEIQRTEQGDSAMYLCASSPRDRTEAFFGQGTRLTVV.

This clone was detected only a few times. The chain combines TRBV9 with TRBJ1-2; TRBD1 might be the D (5 bases). The CDR3 spans 15 residues. Trimming shortened V by 0 bases and J by 4 bases, and 13 bases separated the two germline ends. Per the germline V gene, CDR1 is SGDLS and CDR2 is YYNGEE. The CDR3 reads CASSVDQAGGYGYTF. The CDR3 DNA sequence: TGTGCCAGCAGCGTAGACCAGGCGGGGGGCTATGGCTACACCTTC. The variable domain in full, with the rest retrieved from reference TRBV9 and TRBJ1-2, is DSGVTQTPKHLITATGQRVTLRCSPRSGDLSVYWYQQSLDQGLQFLIQYYNGEERAKGNILERFSAQQFPDLHSELNLSSLELGDSALYFCASSVDQAGGYGYTFGSGTRLTVV.

V gene TRBV7-2 combines with J gene TRBJ2-3; 11 bases are a match to TRBD2. Germline values: CDR1 SGHTA, CDR2 FQGNSA. The CDR3 contains 17 residues. Trimming cost V 5 bases and J 2 bases; bases outside gene matches: 9. The CDR3, as DNA: TGTGCCAGCAGCAAACTAGCGGGGGAGCCTAACACAGATACGCAGTATTTT. Protein: CASSKLAGEPNTDTQYF.

The chain is built from TRBV6-4 and TRBJ2-3, with D possibly matching TRBD2 (5 bases). Trimming stripped 4 bases from V and 4 bases from J, with 12 bases between. In germline, CDR1 is MRHNA, CDR2 SNTAGT. The CDR3 runs to 14 residues. DNA for the CDR3: TGTGCCAGCAGTGCGGGGAGAGCCTCAGATACGCAGTATTTT. Translating it yields CASSAGRASDTQYF.

This chain connects TRBV9 to TRBJ2-3, with 13 positions matching TRBD2. Looked up from germline, CDR1 is SGDLS and CDR2 is YYNGEE. The CDR3 extends over 20 amino acids. With V trimmed by 2 bases and J by 4 bases, 16 bases remained unmatched. CDR3 sequence reads: CASSVKLAGGPPQVADTQYF. The CDR3 DNA reads as TGTGCCAGCAGCGTCAAACTAGCGGGGGGGCCCCCCCAGGTTGCAGATACGCAGTATTTT. The variable domain in full, completed from reference TRBV9 and TRBJ2-3, reads DSGVTQTPKHLITATGQRVTLRCSPRSGDLSVYWYQQSLDQGLQFLIQYYNGEERAKGNILERFSAQQFPDLHSELNLSSLELGDSALYFCASSVKLAGGPPQVADTQYFGPGTRLTVL.

This sequence joins TRBV30 and TRBJ2-2; TRBD1 might be the D (5 bases). CDR3 length: 12 residues. V lost 2 bases, J lost 4 bases, and 5 bases lay in between. Germline loops: CDR1 GTSNPN, CDR2 SVGIG (reference sequence). CDR3 protein: CAWSRGTGELFF. The CDR3 DNA sequence: TGTGCCTGGAGTAGGGGCACCGGGGAGCTGTTTTTT.

In nucleotides, the CDR3 is TGTGCCAGCAGCATCGCTCGGACAGGGCCCTACGAGCAGTACTTC. Protein sequence: CASSIARTGPYEQYF. The chain joins TRBV7-9 to TRBJ2-7; 8 positions agree with TRBD1. The CDR3 is 15 residues long. V gave up 5 bases and J gave up 2 bases; unmatched junction bases: 8. Germline loops: CDR1 SEHNR, CDR2 FQNEAQ (reference sequence).

The chain couples TRBV6-1 to TRBJ2-7; D is perhaps TRBD2 (6 bases). The CDR3 has 14 amino acids. Germline V gives CDR1 MNHNS, CDR2 SASEGT. V was clipped by 7 bases and J by 3 bases, with 16 bases between them. CDR3 nucleotides: TGTGCCAGCAACCAGGGACTGGGGGGCTACGAGCAGTACTTC. This encodes CASNQGLGGYEQYF.

The chain uses TRBV6-6 and TRBJ1-4; D is ambiguous. The germline CDR1 and CDR2 sequences are MNHNY and SVGAGI (reference sequence). The V end lost 4 bases, the J end lost 2 bases, and 11 bases lay between the germline ends. The CDR3 extends over 15 amino acids. The CDR3 region has the DNA TGTGCCAGCAGTTCGTGGGTGCGGACTAATGAAAAACTGTTTTTT. It codes for CASSSWVRTNEKLFF.

Points on this clone: Other DNA sequences in this sample translate to the same CDR3. The V call is TRBV28, the J call TRBJ2-6, with D possibly matching TRBD2 (5 bases). V shed 3 bases and J shed 0 bases, with 6 bases lying between them. Per the germline V gene, CDR1 is MDHEN and CDR2 is SYDVKM. This CDR3 has 15 residues. This CDR3 reads CASSFAGSGANVLTF. Written as DNA, the CDR3 is TGTGCCAGCAGTTTCGCGGGCTCTGGGGCCAACGTCCTGACTTTC. Filled out from reference TRBV28 and TRBJ2-6, the complete variable domain reads DVKVTQSSRYLVKRTGEKVFLECVQDMDHENMFWYRQDPGLGLRLIYFSYDVKMKEKGDIPEGYSVSREKKERFSLILESASTNQTSMYLCASSFAGSGANVLTFGAGSRLTVL.

The CDR3 bases are TGTGCCAGCAGTGGAGGGGCGGGGACCCCGGGAACTGAAGCTTTCTTT. Protein: CASSGGAGTPGTEAFF. The J gene is TRBJ1-1, the V gene TRBV2; D is possibly TRBD1 (5 bases). Germline CDR1 reads SNHLY; CDR2 reads FYNNEI. The CDR3 has 16 residues. V lost 4 bases and J 5 bases, leaving 20 bases between the germline ends.

This rearrangement joins TRBV4-3 to TRBJ1-4, with TRBD1 matching 7 bases. In germline, CDR1 is LGHNA, CDR2 YSLEER. The ends lost 3 bases at V and 5 bases at J; junction bases unmatched: 3. The CDR3 totals 14 residues. CDR3 in amino acids: CASSQDRTNEKLFF. In DNA, the CDR3 is TGCGCCAGCAGCCAGGACAGGACAAATGAAAAACTGTTTTTT.